The present entry profiles one TCR beta chain with its context. Antigen unknown. With the read ending 3 residues before the CDR3 end, the germline J gene is used to fill in that end. The sample comes from a study of T cells in women clearing cervical HPV infection. For the study at large: For cases, blood was sampled a median approximately 150 days after lesion detection, interquartile range about 90 to 230 days.

Dot-blot hybridization genotyped cervical HPV amplified with MY09/MY11 PCR. The data were produced by immunoSEQ multiplex PCR, yet TCRdb's version contains in-frame clones alone and is incomplete. The sample's table shows more than 25,000 clones. With 5 bases removed from V and 5 bases from J, the gap between germline ends came to 8 bases. CDR1 and CDR2 (germline): SGHNT, YENEEA. The CDR3 runs to 12 residues. Whole-study findings and limits: TRBV6-7 relative abundance averaged 0.11% in cases and approximately 0.15% in controls. CIN3+ cases had significantly higher TCR repertoire richness than controls, but evenness did not differ.

The sequencing sample was made of blood buffy coat. The chain uses TRBV11-3 and TRBJ2-3; possibly TRBD1 for D (6 bases). The TCR was taken from a woman aged 18-69 years with a cervical HPV16 infection that either progressed to CIN3+ or cleared (not recorded which). Partial CDR3 DNA: TGTGCCAGCAGCCAGGGACAAGATACG. It specifies CASSQGQDT. The CDR3 in full is CASSQGQDTQYF.